Listed below are T cell receptor beta chains from one sample, sequenced in a study of T-cell reconstitution after alpha-beta-depleted transplantation in children. In TCRdb, the PCR reads were re-called with MiXCR into one record per CDR3 protein. The data hold nearly 200,000 distinct CDR3 sequences, with about 6% observed a single time. The sequenced sample was PBMCs, obtained before TCRalphabeta/CD19-depleted stem cell transplant. These receptors were collected from a girl under three years old with combined immunodeficiency, due to receive a stem cell transplant. Each CDR3 is given with its conserved first and last residue. D genes are given only for firm matches. Clone size is given as once, few or many counts, or a class when the clone is expanded.

V gene: TRBV12-3/TRBV12-4
J gene: TRBJ1-2
CDR3 length: 15
D gene: -
clone size: many
CDR3 DNA: TGTGCCAGCAGTTTTGGCTTCTTGGATAACTATGGCTACACCTTC
CDR3 protein: CASSFGFLDNYGYTF

V gene: TRBV4-3
J gene: TRBJ2-1
CDR3 length: 13
D gene: -
clone size: many
CDR3 DNA: TGCGCCAGCAGCCAAGGGGGGCCGGGAAAGCAGTTCTTC
CDR3 protein: CASSQGGPGKQFF

V gene: TRBV30
J gene: TRBJ1-1
CDR3 length: 12
D gene: -
clone size: many
CDR3 DNA: TGTGCCTGGAGGAGCTTGAACACTGAAGCTTTCTTT
CDR3 protein: CAWRSLNTEAFF

V gene: TRBV3-1
J gene: TRBJ2-7
CDR3 length: 15
D gene: -
clone size: many
CDR3 DNA: TGTGCCAGCAGCCAAGAGGCGCGCAGTCCCTACGAGCAGTACTTC
CDR3 protein: CASSQEARSPYEQYF

V gene: TRBV15
J gene: TRBJ2-2
CDR3 length: 15
D gene: -
clone size: many
CDR3 DNA: TGTGCCACCAGCGGGTGGGGGGGCAACACCGGGGAGCTGTTTTTT
CDR3 protein: CATSGWGGNTGELFF

V gene: TRBV15
J gene: TRBJ2-7
CDR3 length: 15
D gene: -
clone size: many
CDR3 DNA: TGTGCCACCAGCAGAGCCCCGCTAAAAGCCTACGAGCAGTACTTC
CDR3 protein: CATSRAPLKAYEQYF

V gene: TRBV7-9
J gene: TRBJ2-3
CDR3 length: 16
D gene: TRBD2
clone size: many
CDR3 DNA: TGTGCCAGCAGCTTATCGGCGGGGGTTAGCACAGATACGCAGTATTTT
CDR3 protein: CASSLSAGVSTDTQYF

V gene: TRBV29-1
J gene: TRBJ2-7
CDR3 length: 15
D gene: -
clone size: many
CDR3 DNA: TGCAGCGCCCTCCTAGGACTGTCCCTTCCCTACGAGCAGTACTTC
CDR3 protein: CSALLGLSLPYEQYF

V gene: TRBV6-2/TRBV6-3
J gene: TRBJ2-1
CDR3 length: 16
D gene: -
clone size: many
CDR3 DNA: TGTGCCAGCAGTTACTCGAAAGGGGCCGCCTTAGATGAGCAGTTCTTC
CDR3 protein: CASSYSKGAALDEQFF

V gene: TRBV6-2/TRBV6-3
J gene: TRBJ2-5
CDR3 length: 11
D gene: -
clone size: many
CDR3 DNA: TGTGCCAGCTTTGACGAGGAGACCCAGTACTTC
CDR3 protein: CASFDEETQYF

V gene: TRBV7-2
J gene: TRBJ2-3
CDR3 length: 16
D gene: -
clone size: many
CDR3 DNA: TGTGCCAGCAGCCTTGGACAGTTACTTAGCACAGATACGCAGTATTTT
CDR3 protein: CASSLGQLLSTDTQYF

V gene: TRBV29-1
J gene: TRBJ2-5
CDR3 length: 18
D gene: TRBD2
clone size: many
CDR3 DNA: TGCAGCGAAGAGGGAAGGGCTAGCGGGAGAGATGCAGGAGAGACCCAGTACTTC
CDR3 protein: CSEEGRASGRDAGETQYF

V gene: TRBV7-9
J gene: TRBJ1-1
CDR3 length: 16
D gene: -
clone size: few
CDR3 DNA: TGTGCCAGCAGCTTACCCAAGGACAGTTTGGACACTCAAGCTTTCTTT
CDR3 protein: CASSLPKDSLDTQAFF